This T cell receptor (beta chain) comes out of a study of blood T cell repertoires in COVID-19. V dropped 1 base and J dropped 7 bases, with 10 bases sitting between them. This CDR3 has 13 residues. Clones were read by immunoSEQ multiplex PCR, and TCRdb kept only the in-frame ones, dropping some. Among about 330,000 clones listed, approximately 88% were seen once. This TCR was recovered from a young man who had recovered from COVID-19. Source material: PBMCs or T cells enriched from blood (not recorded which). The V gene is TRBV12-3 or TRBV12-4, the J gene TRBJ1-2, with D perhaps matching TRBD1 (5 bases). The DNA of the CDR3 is TGTGCCAGCAGTTTAGAGTGGGACTCTGGCTACACCTTC. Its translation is CASSLEWDSGYTF.